These T cell receptor beta chains were read from a single sample in a study of blood T cells in healthy people across ages. A single record per CDR3 protein comes from TCRdb applying MiXCR to the 5' RACE reads. The sample has 2 million or so distinct CDR3 sequences, 49% seen once. Sequencing used blood. These TCRs come from a woman aged 40 to 50 in good health. Each CDR3 is given with its conserved first and last residue. The D gene is left open where the match is weak. Clone size is shown for a subset of rows, as once, few, many or a class of expanded clone.

V,J,D,size,DNA,CDR3
TRBV28,TRBJ2-3,TRBD2,NA,TGTGCCAGCAGTTTATCTAGACTAGCGATGAGCACAGATACGCAGTATTTT,CASSLSRLAMSTDTQYF
TRBV21-1,TRBJ2-1,NA,NA,TGTGCCAGCAGCGAGAAGGAGCGGGGGTGTGATGAGCAGTTCTTC,CASSEKERGCDEQFF
TRBV12-3/TRBV12-4,TRBJ2-1,TRBD2,few,TGTGCCAGCAGTTTTAGCGGGGGGCGAGGGGACAATGAGCAGTTCTTC,CASSFSGGRGDNEQFF
TRBV25-1,TRBJ1-5,NA,NA,TGTGCCAGCGGTGATGGATTTCAGCCCCAGCATTTT,CASGDGFQPQHF
TRBV28,TRBJ2-5,TRBD2,NA,TGTGCCAGCGGGGGGGGTTCGTGGACCCAGTACTTC,CASGGGSWTQYF
TRBV15,TRBJ2-3,TRBD1,NA,TGTGCCACCGCTCCCGGGACAGGGGGCTTAGATACGCAGTATTTT,CATAPGTGGLDTQYF
TRBV6-1,TRBJ2-7,TRBD1,NA,TGTGCCAGCATTTGGACAGGGGGTAGCTCCTACGAGCAGTACTTC,CASIWTGGSSYEQYF
TRBV6-2/TRBV6-3,TRBJ2-1,TRBD2,NA,TGTGCCGGCAGTTACTCGATTGCTAGCGGGATGTACAATGAGCAGTTCTTC,CAGSYSIASGMYNEQFF
TRBV7-2,TRBJ2-3,TRBD2,NA,TGTGCCAGCGGGGTGGCGGGGGGAAACAATGAGCAGTATTTT,CASGVAGGNNEQYF
TRBV24-1,TRBJ2-3,NA,NA,TGTGCCACCAGTGATTCCGTAGCAGATACGCAGTATTTT,CATSDSVADTQYF
TRBV4-2,TRBJ1-5,TRBD1,few,TGTGCCAGCAGCCAAGATGGACAGGGACCTAATCAGCCCCAGCATTTT,CASSQDGQGPNQPQHF
TRBV11-2,TRBJ2-1,NA,NA,TGTGCCAGCAGCCAGCGGGACAGGTCACGCAATGAGCAGTTCTTC,CASSQRDRSRNEQFF
TRBV11-2,TRBJ2-7,TRBD1,few,TGTGCCAGCAGCTTGGTCTGGGACAGGAGCATCTACGAGCAGTACTTC,CASSLVWDRSIYEQYF
TRBV4-1,TRBJ2-5,NA,few,TGCGCCAGCAGCCAAGCGGACGACCGGGAGACCCAGTACTTC,CASSQADDRETQYF
TRBV6-1,TRBJ2-7,TRBD1,NA,TGTGCCAGCAGTGAAGCTACAGGGGTACTCTACGAGCAGTACTTC,CASSEATGVLYEQYF
TRBV6-2/TRBV6-3,TRBJ2-6,TRBD1,few,TGTGCCAGCAGCTACTCACAGGGGGTATCTGGGGCCAACGTCCTGACTTTC,CASSYSQGVSGANVLTF
TRBV20-1,TRBJ2-3,NA,NA,TGCAGTGCTAGAGATCTGGGCTGGGGAGATACGCAGTATTTT,CSARDLGWGDTQYF
TRBV10-3,TRBJ2-3,NA,once,TGTGCCATCAGTATTGCCGGGAGCACAGATACGCAGTATTTT,CAISIAGSTDTQYF
TRBV6-5,TRBJ2-1,TRBD2,NA,TGTGCCAGCAGTTACTACGGGGCTAGCGGATCCTACAATGAGCAGTTCTTC,CASSYYGASGSYNEQFF
TRBV7-9,TRBJ2-3,NA,NA,TGTGCCAGCAGCTTAGGGTACGACTCTAACGTTGATACGCAGTATTTT,CASSLGYDSNVDTQYF
TRBV7-2,TRBJ2-4,TRBD1,NA,TGTGCCAGCAGCCTAAGAACAGGGGGCGCCATAGCCAAAAACATTCAGTACTTC,CASSLRTGGAIAKNIQYF
TRBV5-1,TRBJ2-1,TRBD2,many,TGCGCCAGCAGCTTCTGGCCTAGCGGCCCCAATGAGCAGTTCTTC,CASSFWPSGPNEQFF
TRBV28,TRBJ2-5,TRBD2,NA,TGTGCCAGCAGTTTACAAAAGACTAGCGGGGGTGGAGAGACCCAGTACTTC,CASSLQKTSGGGETQYF
TRBV5-5,TRBJ2-5,NA,NA,TGTGCCAGCAGCTTGGGGCATAGGGGGGCCTTCAATGAGCAGTACTTC,CASSLGHRGAFNEQYF
TRBV12-3/TRBV12-4,TRBJ2-4,NA,few,TGTGCCAGCAGTTTATCAGGGGCCTTAGCCAAAAACATTCAGTACTTC,CASSLSGALAKNIQYF
TRBV5-1,TRBJ1-5,NA,NA,TGCGCCAGCAGCTTGAGACCCTTAGGCGGAAAAGGCAATCAGCCCCAGCATTTT,CASSLRPLGGKGNQPQHF
TRBV5-1,TRBJ2-2,NA,once,TGCGCCAGCGGGGTAACTAGCTCTGTTCGGACCGGGGAGCTGTTTTTT,CASGVTSSVRTGELFF
TRBV6-5,TRBJ2-1,NA,NA,TGTGCCAGCAGTTCTCAGGGCCCCTACAATGAGCAGTTCTTC,CASSSQGPYNEQFF
TRBV6-5,TRBJ2-1,NA,few,TGTGCCAGAGGAGGGTACGATGAGCAGTTCTTC,CARGGYDEQFF